What follows is one TCR beta chain and its context. The sample is drawn from a study of OX40 agonist ivuxolimab in advanced cancers. Study-level information: Clinicians treated patients with ivuxolimab, an agonistic anti-OX40 (CD134) antibody.

Libraries were prepared by immunoSEQ multiplex PCR; TCRdb keeps only in-frame clonotypes and omits some of them. This repertoire shows some 73,000 clones, 80% to 90% found once; its top ten account for approximately 0.51%. Looked up from germline, CDR1 is SGHDT and CDR2 is YYEEEE. The V gene lost 1 base and the J gene lost 3 bases, with 14 bases spanning the gap. The CDR3 has 16 residues. The sequence was obtained from an adult with an advanced solid tumor such as melanoma, head and neck, liver or kidney cancer. The chain employs TRBV5-6 and TRBJ1-3; D not resolved. The sample here was CD4+ or CD8+ T cells sorted from blood, taken in a trial of the OX40 agonist ivuxolimab. CDR3 coding DNA: TGTGCCAGCAGCTTGTTAGCCGGGGTCGGTGGAAACACCATATATTTT. Translation: CASSLLAGVGGNTIYF. The complete variable domain, with remaining parts taken from reference TRBV5-6 and TRBJ1-3, reads DAGVTQSPTHLIKTRGQQVTLRCSPKSGHDTVSWYQQALGQGPQFIFQYYEEEERQRGNFPDRFSGHQFPNYSSELNVNALLLGDSALYLCASSLLAGVGGNTIYFGEGSWLTVV.